Listed here are 20 T cell receptor beta chains from one sample, sequenced in a study of a mutant IDH1 vaccine in newly diagnosed glioma. Indicated time point: baseline, week 1 (first vaccination visit). Indicated treatment: pre-vaccination baseline after standard-of-care therapy. The data were produced by immunoSEQ multiplex PCR, yet TCRdb's version contains in-frame clones alone and is incomplete. The top ten clones hold roughly 7.1% of a sample with tens of thousands of clones, 83% of them seen once. This specimen was PBMCs, taken from a glioma patient treated with radiotherapy, temozolomide or both. These receptors were collected from a woman aged 45-59 years with glioma.

This clone has just a few counts. This sequence joins TRBV4-2 and TRBJ1-2, with 9 nucleotides matching TRBD1. Germline V gene sequence: CDR1 LGHNA, CDR2 YNFKEQ. The CDR3 spans 16 residues. V lost 2 bases and J lost 6; bases outside the gene matches: 10. The CDR3 is CASSQRGPGQGDGYTF. Written as DNA, the CDR3 is TGTGCCAGCAGCCAACGGGGACCGGGACAGGGAGATGGCTACACCTTC.

CDR3: CASSPEGNQPQHF. The CDR3 coding sequence is TGCGCCAGCAGCCCCGAAGGGAATCAGCCCCAGCATTTT. This chain connects TRBV5-1 to TRBJ1-5; D not resolved. V lost 4 bases and J 4 bases, leaving 9 bases between the germline ends. The CDR3 runs to 13 residues. From germline, CDR1 is SGHRS and CDR2 YFSETQ.

The chain uses TRBV5-1 and TRBJ1-5; the match to TRBD1 covers 9 bases. There are 11 residues in the CDR3. CDR1 is SGHRS, CDR2 YFSETQ, per germline. V was clipped by 3 bases and J by 15 bases; unmatched bases: 4. The CDR3 DNA sequence: TGCGCCAGCAGCTCAGCGACAGGGGGGCATTTT. This sequence encodes CASSSATGGHF.

This sequence joins TRBV27 and TRBJ1-6; D possibly corresponds to TRBD1 (6 bases). The CDR3 is 14 residues long. From germline, CDR1 is MNHEY and CDR2 SMNVEV (reference sequence). With 6 bases removed from V and 9 bases from J, the gap between germline ends came to 15 bases. Here the CDR3 reads CASRSAGHTSPLHF. In nucleotides, the CDR3 is TGTGCCAGCAGGTCCGCGGGACATACTTCACCCCTCCACTTT.

V usage is TRBV30 and J usage is TRBJ1-1; possible D gene TRBD1, 6 bases. The CDR3 has 14 amino acids. Between the trimmed V and J ends, which lost 2 bases and 4 bases, there was a span of 14 bases. CDR1 is GTSNPN and CDR2 is SVGIG in the germline V gene (reference sequence). Here the CDR3 reads CAWSPQTGSTEAFF. CDR3 DNA sequence: TGTGCCTGGAGTCCGCAGACAGGTAGCACTGAAGCTTTCTTT.

This clone was seen just once. This sequence joins TRBV29-1 and TRBJ2-6; D unclear. The CDR3 is 12 residues long. From germline, CDR1 is SQVTM and CDR2 ANQGSEA. Trimming cost V 4 bases and J 2 bases, with 3 bases left between them. The CDR3: CSVATGANVLTF. The CDR3 DNA reads TGCAGCGTTGCCACTGGGGCCAACGTCCTGACTTTC.

The J gene is TRBJ1-1, the V gene TRBV7-2, with no clear D. The CDR3 covers 13 residues. Germline V gene sequence: CDR1 SGHTA, CDR2 FQGNSA. Trimming removed 0 bases from V and 3 bases from J, with 5 bases in between. Here the CDR3 reads CASSLASHTEAFF. The CDR3, as DNA: TGTGCCAGCAGCTTAGCCAGCCACACTGAAGCTTTCTTT. The full variable domain, with the rest looked up from reference TRBV7-2 and TRBJ1-1, is GAGVSQSPSNKVTEKGKDVELRCDPISGHTALYWYRQSLGQGLEFLIYFQGNSAPDKSGLPSDRFSAERTGGSVSTLTIQRTQQEDSAVYLCASSLASHTEAFFGQGTRLTVV.

The chain combines TRBV4-3 with TRBJ2-7; 9 bases fit TRBD2. This CDR3 comprises 14 residues. CDR1 and CDR2 (germline): LGHNA, YSLEER. V gave up 1 base and J gave up 8 bases; unmatched junction bases: 6. This CDR3 reads CASSQASGEGKQYF. The CDR3, as DNA: TGCGCCAGCAGCCAAGCTAGCGGGGAAGGCAAGCAGTACTTC.

J is TRBJ1-6 and V is TRBV10-3; D not certain. Germline CDR1 and CDR2: ENHRY and SYGVKD. Trimming pared 0 bases from V and 5 bases from J, leaving 11 bases between. This CDR3 is built from 16 residues. CDR3 sequence (DNA): TGTGCCATCAGTGAGTCGGGTGCAGGTAATAATTCACCCCTCCACTTT. It specifies CAISESGAGNNSPLHF.

This chain connects TRBV10-2 to TRBJ2-3, with D possibly TRBD2 on 6 matching bases. This CDR3 spans 15 amino acids. V lost 4 bases and J lost 0, with 11 bases in between. The germline V gene has CDR1 WSHSY and CDR2 SAAADI. CDR3 loop: CASSGGRGSTDTQYF. The CDR3 DNA reads TGCGCCAGCAGTGGGGGTCGGGGGAGCACAGATACGCAGTATTTT.

The chain uses TRBV2 and TRBJ1-3; D ambiguous. This CDR3 is 12 amino acids long. Trimming took off 5 bases at V and 3 bases at J, with 5 bases between the two ends. CDR1 is SNHLY, CDR2 FYNNEI, per germline. The CDR3 DNA reads as TGTGCCAGCAGTTACGGTGGAAACACCATATATTTT. Translated, it gives CASSYGGNTIYF.

V usage is TRBV6-6 and J usage is TRBJ1-1; D may be TRBD1 (5 bases). V lost 0 bases, J lost 6 bases, and 8 bases lay in between. CDR3 length equals 13 residues. From germline, CDR1 is MNHNY and CDR2 SVGAGI (reference sequence). Here the CDR3 DNA reads TGTGCCAGCAGTTACTCGGGGGTTGCTGAAGCTTTCTTT. Its protein product is CASSYSGVAEAFF.

The chain is built from TRBV7-9 and TRBJ2-7, with TRBD1 identical over 7 bases. The V gene's germline CDR1 is SEHNR and CDR2 FQNEAQ (reference sequence). Unmatched junction bases numbered 9, after V lost 5 bases and J lost 5 bases. This CDR3 comprises 14 residues. The CDR3 protein is CASSVYRDSDEQYF. Written as DNA, the CDR3 is TGTGCCAGCAGCGTATACCGGGACAGCGACGAGCAGTACTTC.

The chain combines TRBV7-2 with TRBJ2-3, with 7 bases fitting TRBD2. This CDR3 is built from 17 residues. J was trimmed by 1 base and V by 0 bases; bases with no gene match: 7. CDR1 SGHTA and CDR2 FQGNSA come from the germline V gene. The CDR3 loop reads CASSLALLAVGTDTQYF. CDR3 nucleotides: TGTGCCAGCAGCTTAGCTCTCCTAGCGGTGGGCACAGATACGCAGTATTTT.

The V and J genes are TRBV11-3 and TRBJ1-2; no firm D call. The CDR3 length is 14 residues. Deletions cut 1 base from V and 4 bases from J, with 10 bases between. Germline values: CDR1 SGHNT, CDR2 YENEEA. The CDR3 reads CASSLGGEGYGYTF. The DNA of the CDR3 is TGTGCCAGCAGCTTAGGAGGAGAGGGCTATGGCTACACCTTC.

This chain uses TRBV30 with TRBJ2-5; tentatively, D is TRBD1 or TRBD2 (6 bases each). V lost 1 base, J lost 5 bases, and 14 bases lay in between. The germline V gene encodes CDR1 GTSNPN and CDR2 SVGIG (reference sequence). This CDR3 has 14 residues. The CDR3 protein is CAWSEGGAGETQYF. In DNA form, the CDR3 reads TGTGCCTGGAGTGAGGGGGGCGCGGGGGAGACCCAGTACTTC.

V gene TRBV6-4 combines with J gene TRBJ1-1; no reliable D call. Germline V gives CDR1 MRHNA, CDR2 SNTAGT. The CDR3 runs 13 residues. The ends were cut back, 6 bases at V and 1 base at J, with 9 bases in the middle. CDR3 loop: CASSATGNTEAFF. The CDR3 DNA is TGTGCCAGCAGCGCTACGGGGAACACTGAAGCTTTCTTT.

The chain carries TRBV28 and TRBJ1-5; D uncertain. Trimming removed 7 bases at V and 6 bases at J, with 10 bases between. The CDR3 sequence is 12 residues long. Germline V gives CDR1 MDHEN, CDR2 SYDVKM. CDR3 coding DNA: TGTGCCAGCATTGGACTGGCTCAGCCCCAGCATTTT. It is translated as CASIGLAQPQHF.

The V gene is TRBV4-1, the J gene TRBJ2-1, with D possibly matching TRBD1 (5 bases). V lost 2 bases and J lost 3, with 14 bases in between. CDR3 length: 16 residues. Germline values: CDR1 MGHRA, CDR2 YSYEKL. CDR3 protein: CASSQQPSRDYNEQFF. CDR3 DNA: TGCGCCAGCAGCCAACAACCATCCAGGGACTACAATGAGCAGTTCTTC.

The chain combines TRBV7-8 with TRBJ1-3; TRBD1 agrees at 10 bases. CDR1 is SGHVS and CDR2 is FQNEAQ in the germline V gene. The J segment lost 3 bases and the V segment lost 1 base, leaving 9 bases of the junction unmatched. This CDR3 is built from 18 residues. CDR3 sequence reads: CASSLGPPTGGGGNTIYF. DNA for the CDR3: TGTGCCAGCAGCTTAGGACCACCGACAGGGGGCGGTGGAAACACCATATATTTT.